The T cell receptor beta chain under discussion was sequenced for a study of blood T cell repertoires in COVID-19. The method was immunoSEQ multiplex PCR; TCRdb's version includes in-frame clones alone and lacks a portion of them. The sample includes about 480,000 clones, 88% of them seen just once. CDR1 GTSNPN and CDR2 SVGIG come from the germline V gene (reference sequence). The CDR3 loop spans 12 amino acids. Between the trimmed V and J ends, which lost 1 base and 3 bases, there was a span of 6 bases. The chain is built from TRBV30 and TRBJ2-5; no firm D call. The sample taken for sequencing was PBMCs or T cells enriched from blood (not recorded which). This receptor was taken from a woman aged 40 to 50 who had recovered from COVID-19. This chain's CDR3 is CAWSGKKETQYF. In DNA form, the CDR3 reads TGTGCCTGGAGTGGTAAAAAAGAGACCCAGTACTTC.